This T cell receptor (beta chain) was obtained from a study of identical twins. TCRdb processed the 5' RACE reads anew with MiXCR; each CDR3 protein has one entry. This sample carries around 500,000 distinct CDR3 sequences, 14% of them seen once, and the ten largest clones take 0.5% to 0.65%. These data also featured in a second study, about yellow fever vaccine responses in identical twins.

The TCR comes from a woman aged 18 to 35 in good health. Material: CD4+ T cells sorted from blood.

The CDR3 DNA sequence: TGTGCCAGCCAGACTAGCGAGGCCTACAATGAGCAGTTCTTC. It specifies CASQTSEAYNEQFF. The chain combines TRBV11-2 with TRBJ2-1; TRBD2 matches at 8 bases. The CDR3 loop spans 14 amino acids. The germline gives CDR1 SGHAT, CDR2 FQNNGV. Losses at the gene ends were 8 bases for V and 2 bases for J; bases not matched to a gene: 5.